The rows below give T cell receptor beta chains drawn from one sample of a study of tumor-infiltrating lymphocytes in primary liver carcinoma. TCRdb independently ran MiXCR on the multiplex PCR reads; one entry per CDR3 protein. The sample contains 250,000 to 400,000 distinct CDR3 sequences, less than 75% of which appear only once. The specimen sequenced was peripheral blood. The receptor set was obtained from a man aged 35-49 years with primary liver carcinoma and hepatitis B virus infection. Both conserved end residues are part of each CDR3. The D gene is left open where the match is weak. Clone sizes are given selectively: once, few, many, or a class where the clone is expanded.

V gene	clone size	J gene	D gene	CDR3 protein	CDR3 DNA
TRBV11-2	.	TRBJ2-1	.	CASCLGSRGAYNGQFF	TGTGCCAGCTGCTTAGGCAGCCGGGGGGCCTACAATGGGCAGTTCTTC
TRBV12-3/TRBV12-4	many	TRBJ2-1	TRBD1	CASSFRQGWNEQFF	TGTGCCAGCAGTTTCCGACAGGGTTGGAATGAGCAGTTCTTC
TRBV4-3	many	TRBJ2-1	TRBD2	CASSQDAAGGNNEQFF	TGCGCCAGCAGCCAAGACGCAGCGGGAGGGAACAATGAGCAGTTCTTC
TRBV29-1	many	TRBJ2-1	TRBD1	CSPGQGGYNEQFF	TGCAGCCCAGGACAGGGCGGTTACAATGAGCAGTTCTTC
TRBV29-1	many	TRBJ2-1	TRBD2	CSGGGKGNEQFF	TGCAGCGGGGGGGGAAAGGGGAATGAGCAGTTCTTC
TRBV10-2	few	TRBJ2-2	.	CASTGDGSIAGELFF	TGCGCCAGCACTGGGGACGGGAGTATCGCCGGGGAGCTGTTTTTT
TRBV6-1	many	TRBJ1-1	.	CASSDRDTEAFF	TGTGCCAGCAGCGACCGGGACACTGAAGCTTTCTTT
TRBV2	few	TRBJ2-1	.	CASSEVGGSSYNEQFF	TGTGCCAGCAGTGAAGTTGGAGGGAGCTCCTACAATGAGCAGTTCTTC
TRBV4-2	.	TRBJ2-3	.	CVSSPMAGLADTQYF	TGTGTTAGCAGCCCTATGGCGGGACTCGCAGATACGCAGTATTTT
TRBV29-1	.	TRBJ2-7	.	CSVRSCEQYF	TGCAGCGTTCGCAGCTGCGAACAGTACTTC
TRBV4-1	few	TRBJ2-7	.	CASSQDKEGSTYEQYF	TGCGCCAGCAGCCAAGATAAAGAGGGGAGCACCTACGAGCAGTACTTC
TRBV19	.	TRBJ1-4	.	CASARAGSGEKLFF	TGTGCCAGTGCCCGGGCAGGGTCCGGCGAAAAACTGTTTTTT
TRBV6-2/TRBV6-3	many	TRBJ1-1	.	CAVAGVPNTEAFF	TGTGCCGTTGCGGGGGTACCGAACACTGAAGCTTTCTTT
TRBV21-1	.	TRBJ2-6	.	CASSRGFYRGWANVLTF	TGTGCCAGCAGTAGGGGTTTTTACAGGGGATGGGCCAACGTCCTGACTTTC
TRBV7-2	.	TRBJ2-3	TRBD1	CASSRGTGVTDTQYF	TGTGCCAGCAGCCGGGGGACAGGGGTCACAGATACGCAGTATTTT
TRBV30	.	TRBJ1-5	TRBD1	CAWSGRSGGSNQPQHF	TGTGCCTGGAGTGGCCGGTCAGGGGGTAGCAATCAGCCCCAGCATTTT
TRBV5-5	.	TRBJ2-7	.	CASSLGWNYEQYF	TGTGCCAGCAGCTTGGGCTGGAACTACGAGCAGTACTTC
TRBV12-3/TRBV12-4	many	TRBJ2-5	.	CASSRSSPRQETQYF	TGTGCCAGCAGTCGATCCTCCCCGCGCCAAGAGACCCAGTACTTC
TRBV24-1	.	TRBJ2-2	TRBD1	CATSDPIGQGTGELFF	TGTGCCACCAGTGATCCCATCGGACAGGGCACCGGGGAGCTGTTTTTT
TRBV7-9	.	TRBJ2-3	TRBD2	CASSLDTFAGGRYF	TGTGCCAGCAGCTTAGATACTTTTGCGGGAGGTCGGTATTTT
TRBV29-1	many	TRBJ1-1	.	CSVGEGGGTEAFF	TGCAGCGTTGGTGAAGGCGGAGGGACTGAAGCTTTCTTT
TRBV6-2/TRBV6-3	many	TRBJ1-5	TRBD1	CASRDRDRQPQHF	TGTGCCAGCAGAGACAGGGACCGTCAGCCCCAGCATTTT
TRBV10-1	.	TRBJ2-4	.	CASSNGGLDIQYF	TGCGCCAGCAGCAACGGGGGATTGGACATTCAGTACTTC
TRBV6-1	many	TRBJ2-1	TRBD2	CASSEVFFRTSGRVGDEQFF	TGTGCCAGCAGTGAAGTTTTTTTCCGGACTAGCGGGAGGGTTGGGGATGAGCAGTTCTTC
TRBV5-1	.	TRBJ1-2	TRBD1	CTSSWGTATSGGYTF	TGCACCAGCAGCTGGGGGACAGCAACCAGTGGTGGCTACACCTTC
TRBV29-1	many	TRBJ2-2	.	CSVEIHQNTGELFF	TGCAGCGTTGAAATCCACCAGAACACCGGGGAGCTGTTTTTT
TRBV6-6	many	TRBJ2-7	.	CASTNQEGYEQYF	TGTGCCAGCACCAACCAAGAAGGTTACGAGCAGTACTTC
TRBV30	few	TRBJ2-7	TRBD2	CAWTLGGSSYEQYF	TGTGCCTGGACCCTTGGCGGGAGCTCCTACGAGCAGTACTTC
TRBV7-8	.	TRBJ2-1	TRBD2	CVSSLSPLPGLGDNEQFF	TGTGTCAGCAGCTTATCCCCTTTACCGGGACTAGGTGACAATGAACAGTTCTTC
TRBV6-5	many	TRBJ2-2	.	CASSSMARGTGELFF	TGTGCCAGCAGTTCTATGGCGCGAGGCACCGGGGAGCTGTTTTTT
TRBV5-8	once	TRBJ1-2	.	CASSLVPVGNYDYTF	TGTGCCAGCAGCTTGGTTCCGGTGGGGAACTATGACTACACCTTC
TRBV28	.	TRBJ2-7	TRBD1	CASGGQGSREQYF	TGTGCCAGCGGTGGACAGGGGTCGAGAGAGCAGTACTTC
TRBV11-2	.	TRBJ2-1	.	CASSPEMEGCEQFF	TGTGCCAGCAGCCCGGAGATGGAGGGTTGTGAGCAGTTCTTC
TRBV4-1	.	TRBJ2-7	TRBD2	CASSHSLAEPLYEQYF	TGCGCCAGCAGCCATTCCCTAGCGGAGCCACTTTACGAGCAGTACTTC
TRBV29-1	.	TRBJ2-1	TRBD2	CSVDSRREGYNEQFF	TGCAGCGTTGATTCTCGGCGGGAGGGCTACAATGAGCAGTTCTTC